The rows below give T cell receptor beta chains drawn from one sample of a study of cytomegalovirus exposure and HLA in healthy donors. Here immunoSEQ multiplex PCR was the method, and the copy in TCRdb shows in-frame clones only, minus some. This repertoire shows 90,000 to 120,000 clones, 77% found once; its top ten account for roughly 4.2%. Material: PBMCs. All receptors come from a male donor in good health and CMV-seronegative. The CDR3 runs from the conserved cysteine through the conserved F or W. The order of the fields is D gene, J gene, clone size, V gene, CDR3 protein, CDR3 DNA. A D gene is named only where the DNA matches it firmly. For some rows the clone size is stated as once, few or many, or as a class when expanded; others skip it.

d_gene: TRBD2
j_gene: TRBJ2-5
abundance: -
v_gene: TRBV5-1
CDR3aa: CASNRGGSGVLETQYF
CDR3nt: TGCGCCAGCAACAGAGGGGGTAGCGGGGTTCTTGAGACCCAGTACTTC

d_gene: -
j_gene: TRBJ1-6
abundance: -
v_gene: TRBV6-6
CDR3aa: CASSLKGAGGSPLHF
CDR3nt: TGTGCCAGCAGTTTAAAAGGGGCGGGAGGATCACCCCTCCACTTT

d_gene: -
j_gene: TRBJ2-1
abundance: -
v_gene: TRBV5-4
CDR3aa: CASSLVATVYNEQFF
CDR3nt: TGTGCCAGCAGCTTGGTAGCGACGGTATACAATGAGCAGTTCTTC

d_gene: -
j_gene: TRBJ2-3
abundance: -
v_gene: TRBV7-9
CDR3aa: CASSLDGSTDTQYF
CDR3nt: TGTGCCAGCAGCTTAGACGGGAGCACAGATACGCAGTATTTT

d_gene: TRBD1
j_gene: TRBJ1-5
abundance: -
v_gene: TRBV6-6
CDR3aa: CASKSGTGGIQPQHF
CDR3nt: TGTGCCAGCAAATCAGGGACAGGGGGCATTCAGCCCCAGCATTTT

d_gene: TRBD2
j_gene: TRBJ2-1
abundance: -
v_gene: TRBV2
CDR3aa: CASRQTSGYNEQFF
CDR3nt: TGTGCCAGCAGGCAGACTAGCGGTTACAATGAGCAGTTCTTC

d_gene: -
j_gene: TRBJ2-1
abundance: -
v_gene: TRBV6-4
CDR3aa: CASSDRDNNEQFF
CDR3nt: TGTGCCAGCAGTGACCGGGACAACAATGAGCAGTTCTTC

d_gene: TRBD2
j_gene: TRBJ2-1
abundance: -
v_gene: TRBV28
CDR3aa: CASSLDSGRANEQFF
CDR3nt: TGTGCCAGCAGTTTGGATAGCGGGAGGGCGAATGAGCAGTTCTTC

d_gene: -
j_gene: TRBJ2-1
abundance: -
v_gene: TRBV18
CDR3aa: CASSPQVSYNEQFF
CDR3nt: TGTGCCAGCTCACCACAAGTCAGCTACAATGAGCAGTTCTTC

d_gene: TRBD2
j_gene: TRBJ2-1
abundance: -
v_gene: TRBV29-1
CDR3aa: CSADGDYRMDEQFF
CDR3nt: TGCAGCGCCGACGGGGACTATAGGATGGATGAGCAGTTCTTC

d_gene: -
j_gene: TRBJ1-1
abundance: -
v_gene: TRBV2
CDR3aa: CASTLGRLNAEAFF
CDR3nt: TGTGCCAGCACGTTGGGGCGTCTGAACGCTGAAGCTTTCTTT

d_gene: TRBD1
j_gene: TRBJ2-1
abundance: few
v_gene: TRBV7-3
CDR3aa: CASSDRTGPFDEQFF
CDR3nt: TGTGCCAGCAGCGACAGGACAGGGCCCTTCGATGAGCAGTTCTTC

d_gene: TRBD1
j_gene: TRBJ2-5
abundance: -
v_gene: TRBV6-6
CDR3aa: CASSLTGSETQYF
CDR3nt: TGTGCCAGCAGTTTGACAGGGTCGGAGACCCAGTACTTC

d_gene: -
j_gene: TRBJ1-2
abundance: -
v_gene: TRBV27
CDR3aa: CASTPTGSYVGYTF
CDR3nt: TGTGCCAGCACCCCGACAGGATCATACGTTGGCTACACCTTC

d_gene: -
j_gene: TRBJ2-1
abundance: -
v_gene: TRBV6-5
CDR3aa: CASSYRSRNEQFF
CDR3nt: TGTGCCAGCAGTTACAGATCGAGGAATGAGCAGTTCTTC

d_gene: -
j_gene: TRBJ2-7
abundance: few
v_gene: TRBV18
CDR3aa: CASSPGVGRHSYEQYF
CDR3nt: TGTGCCAGCTCACCAGGAGTAGGTAGGCACTCCTACGAGCAGTACTTC

d_gene: TRBD2
j_gene: TRBJ2-7
abundance: -
v_gene: TRBV7-8
CDR3aa: CASSSKREDFEQYF
CDR3nt: TGTGCCAGCAGCTCGAAGCGGGAGGATTTCGAGCAGTACTTC

d_gene: TRBD2
j_gene: TRBJ2-2
abundance: -
v_gene: TRBV27
CDR3aa: CASTELAPGELFF
CDR3nt: TGTGCCAGCACCGAACTAGCGCCCGGGGAGCTGTTTTTT

d_gene: -
j_gene: TRBJ2-7
abundance: -
v_gene: TRBV10-3
CDR3aa: CAISESGGSSYEQYF
CDR3nt: TGTGCCATCAGTGAGTCAGGAGGCAGCTCCTACGAGCAGTACTTC

d_gene: -
j_gene: TRBJ2-5
abundance: -
v_gene: TRBV5-1
CDR3aa: CASSLGGQGTQYF
CDR3nt: TGCGCCAGCAGCTTGGGGGGCCAGGGGACCCAGTACTTC

d_gene: -
j_gene: TRBJ2-5
abundance: -
v_gene: TRBV5-1
CDR3aa: CASSVSGQETQYF
CDR3nt: TGCGCCAGCAGCGTCTCAGGCCAAGAGACCCAGTACTTC

d_gene: TRBD1
j_gene: TRBJ2-6
abundance: -
v_gene: TRBV27
CDR3aa: CASRPTGGPWSGANVLTF
CDR3nt: TGTGCCAGCAGACCTACAGGGGGCCCCTGGTCTGGGGCCAACGTCCTGACTTTC

d_gene: -
j_gene: TRBJ1-4
abundance: once
v_gene: TRBV28
CDR3aa: CAISQQSTREKLFF
CDR3nt: TGTGCCATAAGCCAGCAATCGACTAGGGAAAAACTGTTTTTT

d_gene: -
j_gene: TRBJ2-1
abundance: -
v_gene: TRBV5-4
CDR3aa: CASSSISSSYNEQFF
CDR3nt: TGTGCCAGCAGCTCGATTTCGAGCTCCTACAATGAGCAGTTCTTC

d_gene: TRBD1
j_gene: TRBJ2-6
abundance: -
v_gene: TRBV5-1
CDR3aa: CASSEGQDLSGANVLTF
CDR3nt: TGCGCCAGCAGTGAGGGACAGGACTTATCTGGGGCCAACGTCCTGACTTTC

d_gene: -
j_gene: TRBJ1-1
abundance: few
v_gene: TRBV5-1
CDR3aa: CASSLLGAGEAFF
CDR3nt: TGCGCCAGCAGCTTGTTGGGGGCGGGTGAAGCTTTCTTT

d_gene: -
j_gene: TRBJ2-1
abundance: -
v_gene: TRBV21-1
CDR3aa: CASSKRREPSAYNEQFF
CDR3nt: TGTGCCAGCAGCAAAAGGCGGGAGCCCTCCGCCTACAATGAGCAGTTCTTC

d_gene: TRBD1
j_gene: TRBJ1-1
abundance: few
v_gene: TRBV10-3
CDR3aa: CAICQGGNTEAFF
CDR3nt: TGTGCCATCTGCCAGGGGGGGAACACTGAAGCTTTCTTT

d_gene: TRBD2
j_gene: TRBJ2-1
abundance: once
v_gene: TRBV30
CDR3aa: CAWTSTSHSYNEQFF
CDR3nt: TGTGCCTGGACCTCGACTAGCCACTCCTACAATGAGCAGTTCTTC

d_gene: TRBD1
j_gene: TRBJ1-3
abundance: -
v_gene: TRBV9
CDR3aa: CASSAGTGISGNTIYF
CDR3nt: TGTGCCAGCAGCGCCGGGACAGGGATCTCTGGAAACACCATATATTTT

d_gene: -
j_gene: TRBJ2-1
abundance: -
v_gene: TRBV6-5
CDR3aa: CASSRDSHSEQFF
CDR3nt: TGTGCCAGCAGCCGGGACTCCCACAGTGAGCAGTTCTTC

d_gene: TRBD1
j_gene: TRBJ1-5
abundance: -
v_gene: TRBV27
CDR3aa: CASSLPRTGSNQPQHF
CDR3nt: TGTGCCAGCAGTTTACCCCGGACAGGAAGCAATCAGCCCCAGCATTTT

d_gene: TRBD2
j_gene: TRBJ2-5
abundance: -
v_gene: TRBV30
CDR3aa: CAWTSTSGRAGETQYF
CDR3nt: TGTGCCTGGACCTCGACTAGCGGGAGGGCCGGGGAGACCCAGTACTTC

d_gene: TRBD1
j_gene: TRBJ2-1
abundance: few
v_gene: TRBV10-3
CDR3aa: CAISSTGGYYNEQFF
CDR3nt: TGTGCCATCAGTTCTACAGGGGGCTACTACAATGAGCAGTTCTTC

d_gene: TRBD2
j_gene: TRBJ2-3
abundance: -
v_gene: TRBV11-1
CDR3aa: CASSLVLAESTDTQYF
CDR3nt: TGTGCCAGCAGCTTAGTACTAGCGGAGTCGACAGATACGCAGTATTTT

d_gene: -
j_gene: TRBJ1-3
abundance: -
v_gene: TRBV7-9
CDR3aa: CASSGYGGNSGNTIYF
CDR3nt: TGTGCCAGCAGCGGGTACGGGGGGAACTCTGGAAACACCATATATTTT

d_gene: TRBD2
j_gene: TRBJ2-4
abundance: -
v_gene: TRBV5-4
CDR3aa: CASSLGPGGTKNIQYF
CDR3nt: TGTGCCAGCAGCTTGGGTCCGGGAGGGACCAAAAACATTCAGTACTTC

d_gene: -
j_gene: TRBJ2-2
abundance: -
v_gene: TRBV19
CDR3aa: CASRISGVNTGELFF
CDR3nt: TGTGCCAGTAGAATTAGCGGAGTGAACACCGGGGAGCTGTTTTTT

d_gene: -
j_gene: TRBJ1-4
abundance: -
v_gene: TRBV4-2
CDR3aa: CASSLAATNEKLFF
CDR3nt: TGTGCCAGCAGCCTGGCTGCAACTAATGAAAAACTGTTTTTT

d_gene: TRBD2
j_gene: TRBJ2-1
abundance: -
v_gene: TRBV27
CDR3aa: CASSPYRSSGYQFF
CDR3nt: TGTGCCAGCAGTCCATATAGGTCTAGCGGGTACCAGTTCTTC

d_gene: -
j_gene: TRBJ2-7
abundance: -
v_gene: TRBV18
CDR3aa: CASSPGLSYEQYF
CDR3nt: TGTGCCAGCTCACCGGGACTCAGCTACGAGCAGTACTTC

d_gene: -
j_gene: TRBJ2-5
abundance: -
v_gene: TRBV5-1
CDR3aa: CASSLTPTLGEETQYF
CDR3nt: TGCGCCAGCAGCTTGACCCCGACACTGGGCGAAGAGACCCAGTACTTC